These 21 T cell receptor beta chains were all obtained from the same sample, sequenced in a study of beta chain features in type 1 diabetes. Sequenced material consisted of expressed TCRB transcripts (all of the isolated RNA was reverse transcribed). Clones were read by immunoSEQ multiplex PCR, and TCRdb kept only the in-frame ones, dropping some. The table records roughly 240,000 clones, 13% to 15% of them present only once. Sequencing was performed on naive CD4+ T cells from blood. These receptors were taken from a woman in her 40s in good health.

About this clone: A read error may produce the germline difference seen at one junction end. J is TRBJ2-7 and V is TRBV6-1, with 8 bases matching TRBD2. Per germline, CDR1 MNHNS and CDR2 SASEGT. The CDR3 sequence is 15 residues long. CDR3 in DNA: TGTGCCAGCACTGAAGCGGGGGCGCTCACCTACGAGCAGTACTTC. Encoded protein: CASTEAGALTYEQYF.

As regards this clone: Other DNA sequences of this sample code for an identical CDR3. CDR3 nucleotides: TGCAGCGGCGGACAGATGAACACTGAAGCTTTCTTT. Protein product: CSGGQMNTEAFF. J is TRBJ1-1 and V is TRBV29-1, with D possibly TRBD1 on 6 matching bases. The CDR3 spans 12 residues. With 7 bases removed from V and 0 bases from J, the gap between germline ends came to 9 bases. Germline values: CDR1 SQVTM, CDR2 ANQGSEA.

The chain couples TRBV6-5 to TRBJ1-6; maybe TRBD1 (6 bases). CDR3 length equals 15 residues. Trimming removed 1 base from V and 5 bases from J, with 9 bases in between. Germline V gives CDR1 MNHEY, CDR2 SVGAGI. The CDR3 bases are TGTGCCAGCAGTTACTGGGCAGGGGATAATTCACCCCTCCACTTT. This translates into CASSYWAGDNSPLHF.

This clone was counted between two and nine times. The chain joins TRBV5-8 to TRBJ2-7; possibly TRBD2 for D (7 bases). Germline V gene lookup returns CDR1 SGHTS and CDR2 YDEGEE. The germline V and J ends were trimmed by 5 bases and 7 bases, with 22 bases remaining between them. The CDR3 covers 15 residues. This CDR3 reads CASRVGGGPRSEQYF. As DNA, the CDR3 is TGTGCCAGCAGGGTAGGCGGGGGCCCAAGGTCGGAGCAGTACTTC.

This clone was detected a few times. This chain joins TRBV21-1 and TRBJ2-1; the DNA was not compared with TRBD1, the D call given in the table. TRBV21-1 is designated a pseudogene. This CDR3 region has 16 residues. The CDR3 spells CASSKGGQGRGNEQFF. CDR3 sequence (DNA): TGTGCCAGCAGCAAAGGGGGACAGGGAAGGGGCAATGAGCAGTTCTTC.

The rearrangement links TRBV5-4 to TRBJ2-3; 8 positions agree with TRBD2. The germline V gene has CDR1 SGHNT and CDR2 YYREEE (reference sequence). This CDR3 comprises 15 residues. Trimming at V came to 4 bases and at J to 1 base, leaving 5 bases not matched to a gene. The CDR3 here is CASSQVSGGTDTQYF. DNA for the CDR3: TGTGCCAGCAGCCAAGTTAGCGGGGGCACAGATACGCAGTATTTT.

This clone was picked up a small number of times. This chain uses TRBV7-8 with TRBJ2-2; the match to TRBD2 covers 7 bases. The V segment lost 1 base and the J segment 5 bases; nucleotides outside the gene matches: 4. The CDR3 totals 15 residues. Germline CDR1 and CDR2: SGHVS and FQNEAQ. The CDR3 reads CASSLEVGGTGELFF. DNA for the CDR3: TGTGCCAGCAGCTTAGAGGTGGGGGGGACCGGGGAGCTGTTTTTT.

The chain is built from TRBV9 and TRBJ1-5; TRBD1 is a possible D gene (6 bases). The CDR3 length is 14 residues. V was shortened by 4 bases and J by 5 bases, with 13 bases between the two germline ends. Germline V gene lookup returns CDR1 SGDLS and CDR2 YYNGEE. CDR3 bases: TGTGCCAGCAGCCCCGCGGGGGCCGATCAGCCCCAGCATTTT. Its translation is CASSPAGADQPQHF.

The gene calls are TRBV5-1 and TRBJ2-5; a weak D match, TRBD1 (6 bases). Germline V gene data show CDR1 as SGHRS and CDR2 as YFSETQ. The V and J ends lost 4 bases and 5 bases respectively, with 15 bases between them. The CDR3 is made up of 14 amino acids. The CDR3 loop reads CASSAYRVSETQYF. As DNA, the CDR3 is TGCGCCAGCAGCGCCTACAGGGTATCGGAGACCCAGTACTTC.

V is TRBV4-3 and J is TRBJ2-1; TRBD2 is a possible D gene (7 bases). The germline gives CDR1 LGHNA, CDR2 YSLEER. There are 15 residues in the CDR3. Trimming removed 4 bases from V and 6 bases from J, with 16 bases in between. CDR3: CASSPVGRGLNEQFF. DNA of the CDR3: TGCGCCAGCAGCCCAGTGGGGCGGGGGCTCAATGAGCAGTTCTTC.

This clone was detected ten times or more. The CDR3: CASSAYNEQFF. The CDR3 DNA follows: TGTGCCAGCAGCGCGTATAATGAGCAGTTCTTC. The V and J genes are TRBV7-9 and TRBJ2-1; D gene uncertain. The germline CDR1 and CDR2 sequences are SEHNR and FQNEAQ (reference sequence). The CDR3 is 11 amino acids. V dropped 5 bases and J dropped 7 bases, with 6 bases sitting between them.

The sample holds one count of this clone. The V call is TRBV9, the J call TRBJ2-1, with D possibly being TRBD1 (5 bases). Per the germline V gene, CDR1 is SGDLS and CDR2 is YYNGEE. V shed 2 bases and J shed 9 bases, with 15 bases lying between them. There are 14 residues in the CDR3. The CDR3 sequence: CASSVQGSGSEQFF. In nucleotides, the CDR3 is TGTGCCAGCAGCGTGCAGGGATCGGGCAGTGAGCAGTTCTTC. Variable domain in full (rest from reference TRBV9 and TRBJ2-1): DSGVTQTPKHLITATGQRVTLRCSPRSGDLSVYWYQQSLDQGLQFLIQYYNGEERAKGNILERFSAQQFPDLHSELNLSSLELGDSALYFCASSVQGSGSEQFFGPGTRLTVL.

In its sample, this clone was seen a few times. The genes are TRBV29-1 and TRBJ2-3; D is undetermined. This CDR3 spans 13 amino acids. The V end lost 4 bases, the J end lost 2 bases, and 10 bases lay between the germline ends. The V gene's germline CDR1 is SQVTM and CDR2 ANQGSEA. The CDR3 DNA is TGCAGCGTTGTTGGCAGGTACACAGATACGCAGTATTTT. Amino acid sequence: CSVVGRYTDTQYF.

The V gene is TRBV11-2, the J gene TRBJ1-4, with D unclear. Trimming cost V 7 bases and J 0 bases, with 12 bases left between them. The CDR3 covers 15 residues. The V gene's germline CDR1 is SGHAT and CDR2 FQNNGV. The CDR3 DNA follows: TGTGCCAGCAACCGCGGGCAGGCAACTAATGAAAAACTGTTTTTT. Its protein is CASNRGQATNEKLFF.

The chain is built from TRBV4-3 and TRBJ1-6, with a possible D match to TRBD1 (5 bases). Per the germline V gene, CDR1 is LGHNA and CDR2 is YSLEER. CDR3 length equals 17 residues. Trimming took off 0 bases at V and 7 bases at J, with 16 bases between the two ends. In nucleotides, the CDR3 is TGCGCCAGCAGCCAAGATATGAGGCAGGGAACCAATTCACCCCTCCACTTT. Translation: CASSQDMRQGTNSPLHF.

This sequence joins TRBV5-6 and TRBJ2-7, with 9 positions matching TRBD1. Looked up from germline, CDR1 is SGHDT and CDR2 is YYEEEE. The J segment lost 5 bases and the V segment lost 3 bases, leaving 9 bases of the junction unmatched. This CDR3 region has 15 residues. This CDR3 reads CASSYTGGASHEQYF. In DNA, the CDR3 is TGTGCCAGCAGCTATACAGGGGGCGCATCCCACGAGCAGTACTTC.

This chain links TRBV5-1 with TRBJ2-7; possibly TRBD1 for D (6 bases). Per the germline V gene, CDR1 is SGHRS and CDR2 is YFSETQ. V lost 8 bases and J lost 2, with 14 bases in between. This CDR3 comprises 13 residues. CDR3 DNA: TGCGCCAGTAGACGGGACACTACCTACGAGCAGTACTTC. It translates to CASRRDTTYEQYF. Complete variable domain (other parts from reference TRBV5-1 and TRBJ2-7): KAGVTQTPRYLIKTRGQQVTLSCSPISGHRSVSWYQQTPGQGLQFLFEYFSETQRNKGNFPGRFSGRQFSNSRSEMNVSTLELGDSALYLCASRRDTTYEQYFGPGTRLTVT.

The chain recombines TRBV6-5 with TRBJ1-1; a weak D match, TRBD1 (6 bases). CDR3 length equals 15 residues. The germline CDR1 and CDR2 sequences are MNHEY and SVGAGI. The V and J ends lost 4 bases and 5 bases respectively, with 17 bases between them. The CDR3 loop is CASSLVNRAWTEAFF. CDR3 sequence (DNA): TGTGCCAGCAGTTTGGTAAACAGGGCGTGGACTGAAGCTTTCTTT.

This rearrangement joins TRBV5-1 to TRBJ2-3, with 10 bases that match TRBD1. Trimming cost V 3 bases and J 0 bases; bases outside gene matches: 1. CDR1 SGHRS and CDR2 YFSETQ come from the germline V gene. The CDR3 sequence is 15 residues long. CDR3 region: CASSWDRGSTDTQYF. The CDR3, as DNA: TGCGCCAGCAGCTGGGACAGGGGAAGCACAGATACGCAGTATTTT.

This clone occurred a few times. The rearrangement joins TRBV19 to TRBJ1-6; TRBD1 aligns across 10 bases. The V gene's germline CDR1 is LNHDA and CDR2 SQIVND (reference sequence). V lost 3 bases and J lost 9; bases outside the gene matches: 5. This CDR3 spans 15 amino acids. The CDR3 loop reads CASSIPGTGASPLHF. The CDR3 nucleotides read TGTGCCAGTAGTATCCCCGGGACAGGGGCTTCACCCCTCCACTTT.

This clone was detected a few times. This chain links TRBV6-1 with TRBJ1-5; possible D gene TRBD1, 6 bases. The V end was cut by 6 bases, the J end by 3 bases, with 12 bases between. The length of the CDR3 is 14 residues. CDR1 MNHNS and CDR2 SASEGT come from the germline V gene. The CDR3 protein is CASSMGQINQPQHF. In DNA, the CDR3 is TGTGCCAGCAGCATGGGACAAATCAATCAGCCCCAGCATTTT.